The source of this T cell receptor (beta chain) is a study of T cell changes during pregnancy in multiple sclerosis. The assay was immunoSEQ multiplex PCR, and TCRdb's table has in-frame clones only and misses some. The data contain around 70,000 clones, 75% to 95% of them singletons. The trim removed 4 bases at V and 0 bases at J, leaving 4 bases unmatched. CDR3 length: 15 residues. Germline V gene lookup returns CDR1 LNHDA and CDR2 SQIVND (reference sequence). The rearrangement joins TRBV19 to TRBJ1-1; 8 bases map to TRBD1. Source: peripheral blood, taken in the second trimester of pregnancy. The origin of this receptor is a female donor with multiple sclerosis, enrolled in a pregnancy study. As DNA, the CDR3 is TGTGCCAGTAGTAGGACAGGGCCGTTGAACACTGAAGCTTTCTTT. As protein: CASSRTGPLNTEAFF. Looking up the rest from reference TRBV19 and TRBJ1-1 gives the full variable domain: DGGITQSPKYLFRKEGQNVTLSCEQNLNHDAMYWYRQDPGQGLRLIYYSQIVNDFQKGDIAEGYSVSREKKESFPLTVTSAQKNPTAFYLCASSRTGPLNTEAFFGQGTRLTVV.